Listed below are T cell receptor beta chains from one sample, sequenced in a study of blood T cell repertoires in COVID-19. The method was immunoSEQ multiplex PCR; TCRdb's version includes in-frame clones alone and lacks a portion of them. The sample shows over 200,000 clones, around four fifths of them seen only once. The sequenced material came from peripheral blood. Source of these receptors: a man at least 80 years old with acute or convalescent COVID-19. The CDR3 runs from the conserved cysteine through the conserved F or W. The D gene is left open where the match is weak. Clone size is given for some rows only: seen once, a few or many times, or a class if the clone is expanded.

j_gene: TRBJ2-2; abundance: .; v_gene: TRBV7-3; d_gene: TRBD2; CDR3aa: CASSLGSRAGYNTGELFF; CDR3nt: TGTGCCAGCAGCTTAGGGAGCCGAGCGGGATATAACACCGGGGAGCTGTTTTTT
j_gene: TRBJ2-2; abundance: .; v_gene: TRBV7-1; d_gene: TRBD2; CDR3aa: CASSSPTSGRASGGGKKNTGELFF; CDR3nt: TGTGCCAGCAGCTCACCGACTAGCGGGAGGGCCAGTGGAGGGGGAAAAAAAAACACCGGGGAGCTGTTTTTT
j_gene: TRBJ1-2; abundance: .; v_gene: TRBV10-3; d_gene: TRBD1; CDR3aa: CAISDRGKLSYGYTF; CDR3nt: TGTGCCATCAGCGACAGGGGGAAATTATCCTATGGCTACACCTTC
j_gene: TRBJ2-1; abundance: .; v_gene: TRBV3-1/TRBV3-2; d_gene: .; CDR3aa: CASSLGTPKGNEQFF; CDR3nt: TGTGCCAGCAGCCTCGGGACTCCAAAGGGCAATGAGCAGTTCTTC
j_gene: TRBJ1-2; abundance: .; v_gene: TRBV5-5; d_gene: .; CDR3aa: CASRPQMNYGYTF; CDR3nt: TGTGCCAGCAGACCTCAGATGAACTATGGCTACACCTTC
j_gene: TRBJ1-1; abundance: .; v_gene: TRBV30; d_gene: .; CDR3aa: CAWRERNTEAFF; CDR3nt: TGTGCCTGGAGAGAGAGGAACACTGAAGCTTTCTTT
j_gene: TRBJ2-4; abundance: .; v_gene: TRBV3-1/TRBV3-2; d_gene: TRBD1; CDR3aa: CASGGQGVDIQYF; CDR3nt: TGTGCCAGCGGGGGTCAGGGGGTCGACATTCAGTACTTC
j_gene: TRBJ2-2; abundance: .; v_gene: TRBV19; d_gene: .; CDR3aa: CASSKLPSVSGAGELFF; CDR3nt: TGTGCCAGTAGTAAACTGCCCTCCGTCTCAGGGGCCGGGGAGCTGTTTTTT
j_gene: TRBJ1-6; abundance: .; v_gene: TRBV7-2; d_gene: .; CDR3aa: CASSLSGNSPLHF; CDR3nt: TGTGCCAGCAGCTTATCCGGTAATTCACCCCTCCACTTT
j_gene: TRBJ2-1; abundance: .; v_gene: TRBV3-1/TRBV3-2; d_gene: TRBD1; CDR3aa: CASSQEGDSLNEQFF; CDR3nt: TGTGCCAGCAGCCAAGAGGGGGACAGCCTCAATGAGCAGTTCTTC
j_gene: TRBJ2-7; abundance: once; v_gene: TRBV7-2; d_gene: .; CDR3aa: CASSLGGTSYEQYF; CDR3nt: TGTGCCAGCAGCTTGGGGGGAACCTCCTACGAGCAGTACTTC
j_gene: TRBJ2-1; abundance: .; v_gene: TRBV3-1/TRBV3-2; d_gene: .; CDR3aa: CASSQDFASYNEQFF; CDR3nt: TGTGCCAGCAGCCAAGACTTTGCTAGTTACAATGAGCAGTTCTTC